This T cell receptor (beta chain) was observed in a study of T cells in Graves' hyperthyroidism and ophthalmopathy. Duration under 3 months, a NOSPECS grade of at least 4, and a Clinical Activity Score of at least 3 characterized the ophthalmopathy patients. In the case of this clonotype: Its antigen is not known.

General study findings and limits: From stable hyperthyroidism, ophthalmopathy was set apart by a 13 V-J model. The model predicted ophthalmopathy a median around six months before onset.

Using RNA transcripts as the source, TCR beta CDR3 regions were amplified. First-round RT-PCR of the TCR CDR3 relied on the HTBI primer set. TCRdb recomputed calls from the multiplex PCR reads with MiXCR, one row per CDR3 protein. In the table there are around 570,000 distinct CDR3 sequences, just under 20% of which are singletons. There are 12 residues in the CDR3. V lost 3 bases and J 6 bases, leaving 11 bases between the germline ends. The germline V gene encodes CDR1 SQVTM and CDR2 ANQGSEA. The TCR comes from a man in his forties with Graves' ophthalmopathy. This chain links TRBV29-1 with TRBJ1-1; D is undetermined. Source material: blood. The CDR3 DNA sequence: TGCAGCGTTGAGGGTAGCGGTCCTGAAGCTTTCTTT. The encoded protein is CSVEGSGPEAFF.